This T cell receptor beta chain was recorded in a study of blood T cells in healthy people across ages. With a J-beta primer mix and a sample-barcoded 5' primer, a second PCR ran about 7 to 12 cycles. One entry per CDR3 protein, called by TCRdb with MiXCR from the 5' RACE reads. The table has fewer than 1 million distinct CDR3 sequences, around 43% seen once. V was pared by 3 bases and J by 1 base, with 4 bases of the junction left unmatched. The CDR3 runs 16 residues. CDR1 is MNHEY, CDR2 SVGAGI, per germline. The chain recombines TRBV6-5 with TRBJ2-5; 11 positions match TRBD1. The sequenced sample consisted of blood. The origin of this receptor is a man aged 55 to 69 in good health. The CDR3 region is CASSYGTGGFQETQYF. The CDR3 coding sequence is TGTGCCAGCAGTTATGGGACAGGGGGTTTCCAAGAGACCCAGTACTTC.